Sequencing of this T cell receptor (beta chain) was carried out in a study of cytomegalovirus exposure and HLA in healthy donors (dated by TCRdb to 2015 to 2018). Study-wide context: An earlier analysis of roughly 500 of the donors reported 250 to 300 Gb of sequence data and around 110 million unique TCR beta sequences from roughly 180 million T cells. An early release covering 550 to 650 HLA-typed donors comprised about 290 gigabases of sequencing data and 85 million to 100 million unique TCR sequences. Roughly 5 DR-DQ haplotypes were treated as single units for association and clustering because of strong linkage in the cohort. Typing coverage varied by locus: 629-630 donors for A, B, C, DRB1 and DQB1; roughly 520 for DQA1; about 590 for DPA1; around 490 for DPB1. To study patterns of TCR occurrence, a later analysis re-analyzed previously published TCR beta repertoires from several hundred donors and added high-resolution HLA genotyping. HLA typing covered class I and class II loci at four-digit resolution. Every discovery cohort repertoire had been produced on one sequencing platform. The study profiled the T cell repertoires of under 850 subjects by immunosequencing and related them to cytomegalovirus serostatus. Along with the roughly 610-subject first cohort, a separate validation cohort of over 90 different subjects was used. Rather than using new phenotypic data, the later analysis identified candidate immune exposures from TCR beta sequences and from how often those sequences occurred across donors. The study aimed to test whether cataloging public T cell receptors could reveal signatures of past pathogen exposure. To decide whether each TCR beta V gene segment behaved as functional or pseudogenic, an earlier analysis of several hundred of the donors relied on high-throughput TCR beta sequencing. Donor age, sex, ethnicity and CMV serostatus were compiled together with the repertoire data. Among some 410 genotyped donors of the cohort, an average of about 220,000 unique TCR beta nucleotide sequences was sequenced per donor, of which 15% to 20% were non-productive. A later genetic analysis took genome-wide SNP genotypes for about three fifths of the roughly 670 donors and used that subset as a discovery cohort. The study combined high-throughput TCR immunosequencing, statistical association of individual TCRs with disease status, and machine learning to predict cytomegalovirus infection status. Among the roughly 400 genotyped donors, around 81% belonged to the genetic ancestry cluster associated with self-reported Caucasian donors. What the authors observed across the whole study: According to a later genetic analysis, donors in an Asian-associated ancestry cluster had fewer N-insertions in productive TCRs than the approximately 670-donor mean. Across donors, most TCR sequences were observed very rarely, whereas some public TCRs were present in many individuals. Correlated functional status among segregating V segments might be attributable to linkage disequilibrium, but an unknown experimental factor could not be ruled out. A few of the identified cytomegalovirus-associated TCR beta chains were confirmed in vitro to be specific for cytomegalovirus antigens. Because counts were too low, about 15 rarely observed V segments, including chromosome 9 orphons, were left out of the earlier analysis of 587 of the donors. In both the original and validation cohorts, the classifier was reported to diagnose cytomegalovirus status with high specificity and sensitivity. HLA typing was unavailable for some donors at each locus, so association tests used only the typed subset. Immune exposure information for the cohort was limited to CMV serostatus. This cohort had only TCR beta chains sequenced, and the lack of alpha or paired-chain data limited which features could be detected. In an earlier analysis of under 600 of the donors, most TCR beta V segments were observed in productive rearrangements about 87% or about 30% of the time, broadly matching IMGT annotations. In a later analysis, TCR association rates were found to vary across HLA loci, with the most associated TCRs seen for DRB1 alleles and the fewest for HLA-C alleles. The presence/absence analyses assumed that sequencing depth was roughly uniform across donors, and that assumption may not be true. According to the authors, the approach could potentially be generalized to other disease states and immunological phenotypes. A further reported finding was that TCR beta sequences accurately predicted the HLA-A and HLA-B alleles for most subjects in the first cohort. When HLA alleles, especially DR and DQ, strongly co-occurred, attributing TCR associations to individual alleles was difficult. A later genetic analysis associated a missense DCLRE1C variant with V-gene and J-gene trimming of TCR beta chains, and an independent cohort replicated the association. Specific HLA alleles were associated with 15,000 to 20,000 TCR beta sequences at a false discovery rate of 0.05 in a later analysis. A later analysis found that HLA-associated TCR beta chains were more clonally expanded and had lower generation probabilities than equally common non-associated chains. A cluster of highly shared sequence variants was judged likely to represent a technical artifact of the sequencing pipeline. According to a later analysis, parvovirus B19, influenza, CMV and Epstein-Barr virus appeared linked to several top co-occurrence clusters. The study listed approximately 160 TCR beta chains as associated with cytomegalovirus. In a later analysis, most CMV-associated TCR beta chains were found to appear HLA-restricted, with HLA associations seemingly driven largely by CMV exposure.

Of note for this clone: The target of this receptor is not known. Qualities for individual bases were not recorded, and no much larger clone is one base off.

The cohort comprised hundreds of healthy bone marrow donors. At the time of sampling, every cohort member was nominally healthy, though immune exposures that went unrecorded were likely present. The donor was CMV seropositive and belonged to the group of 250 to 350 seropositive cohort members. Each donor provided a peripheral blood sample, and peripheral blood mononuclear cells were used for TCR beta sequencing. The Qiagen DNeasy Blood Extraction Kit was used to extract genomic DNA from the blood cell samples. The receptor library was made with the immunoSEQ multiplex PCR assay. For the multiplex PCR, a mixture combining 60 forward primers for TCR Vbeta segments and 13 reverse primers for TCR Jbeta segments was used. The CDR3 region of rearranged TCR beta genes was amplified from genomic DNA with a multiplex PCR assay. On the Illumina HiSeq System, the amplified TCR beta libraries were sequenced as 87-base-pair reads. As for the authors' bioinformatics: In a later analysis, roughly 80 million unique TCR beta chains were counted across the 500 to 700 repertoires, and approximately 9.9 million of these chains were shared by at least two donors. A nearest-neighbor algorithm error-corrected the raw reads and collapsed the reads into unique sequences, merging closely related sequences to remove PCR and sequencing errors. To assign V, D and J gene segments, CDR3 sequences were aligned to IMGT reference sequences. Each retained sequence needed at least a six-nucleotide match to both a V gene segment and a J gene segment. Rearrangements were classified as productive when the CDR3 lacked stop codons and remained in frame with V and J, and all other rearrangements were classified as non-productive. CDR3 was defined according to IMGT convention as the region running from the second conserved V-encoded cysteine to the conserved J-encoded phenylalanine. In an earlier analysis of around 540 of the donors, sequences lacking an unambiguous match to a single V gene segment were excluded. An earlier analysis of fewer than 750 of the donors classified V segments as functional when productive rearrangements were above 56.7% and as segregating when the standard deviation between donors was above 5%. A statistical classification framework was developed to diagnose cytomegalovirus status using the catalog of TCR beta chain sequences. A later analysis assigned V and J genes by comparing TCR nucleotide sequences with IMGT/GENE-DB human TR gene sequences. A later analysis assigned CDR3 sequences and most-parsimonious VDJ recombination scenarios with the TCRdist pipeline. A later analysis defined each TCR beta chain by its CDR3 amino acid sequence plus V-gene family, and excluded reads lacking a unique V-gene family. As a way to deal with suspected cross-contamination and a sequencing artifact, a later analysis dropped roughly 620 nucleotide sequences that were highly shared and had low generation probability. In a later analysis, a clonal expansion index for each public chain was calculated from normalized within-repertoire ranks of inferred template counts. A later analysis computed generation probabilities with a VDJ recombination model fitted to out-of-frame rearrangements, and checked the results against IGoR. A later analysis scored TCR-TCR, TCR-HLA and TCR-CMV co-occurrence with hypergeometric tests, applying a repertoire-size bias correction to TCR pairs. To estimate false discovery rates, a later analysis permuted the HLA or CMV assignments 20 times. In a later analysis, co-occurring TCRs were grouped using DBSCAN, and TCRdist sequence similarity was added for clustering within HLA-allele-positive subsets. Repertoires with fewer than 30,000 or more than 120,000 public chains, plus five repertoires with anomalous nucleotide sharing, were excluded from co-occurrence clustering. The immuneACCESS repertoire file appears here via TCRdb, limited to in-frame rearrangements. These files lack a portion of the clones; in checked studies, under half of the deficit traces to unresolved V genes, and the cause of the others is not known. V and J calls and clone size come straight from that table; D and trimming were deduced from the DNA. Counted in this sample were about 120,000 clones; roughly 83% of them appeared once. Approximately 4.5% of the sample is in the top ten clones.

The source material was PBMCs. The source is a man younger than 45 in good health and CMV-seropositive.

The DNA sequence is given as TGTGCCAGCAGTTGGACTAGCGGGGGTTACGAGCAGTACTTC. The resulting protein is CASSWTSGGYEQYF. The chain is made from TRBV7-9 and TRBJ2-7; TRBD2 agrees with 13 junctional bases. The germline V gene (reference sequence) sets CDR1 to SEHNR and CDR2 to FQNEAQ. V and J are trimmed by 6 bases and 4 bases, and the gene matches miss 3 bases of the junction. The CDR3 runs 14 amino acids, cysteine and phenylalanine included. Only the CDR3 region is kept as DNA, spanning 42 bases read in frame from base 1.